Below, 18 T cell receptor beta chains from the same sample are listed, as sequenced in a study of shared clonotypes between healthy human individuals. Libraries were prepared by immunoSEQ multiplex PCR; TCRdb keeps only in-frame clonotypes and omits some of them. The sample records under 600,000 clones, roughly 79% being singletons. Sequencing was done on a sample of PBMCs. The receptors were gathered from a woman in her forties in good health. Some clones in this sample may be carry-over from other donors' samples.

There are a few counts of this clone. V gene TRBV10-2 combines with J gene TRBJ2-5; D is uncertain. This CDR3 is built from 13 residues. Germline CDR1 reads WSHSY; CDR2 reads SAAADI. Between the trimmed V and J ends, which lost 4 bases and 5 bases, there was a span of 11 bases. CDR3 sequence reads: CASSGADGETQYF. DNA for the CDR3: TGCGCCAGCAGTGGAGCAGATGGGGAGACCCAGTACTTC.

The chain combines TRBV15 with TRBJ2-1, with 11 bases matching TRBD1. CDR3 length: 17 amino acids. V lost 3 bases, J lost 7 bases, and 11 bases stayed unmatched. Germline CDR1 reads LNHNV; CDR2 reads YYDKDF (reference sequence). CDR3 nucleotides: TGTGCCACCAGCAGTGGACAGGGGGCCCGCCGGCGGAATGAGCAGTTCTTC. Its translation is CATSSGQGARRRNEQFF.

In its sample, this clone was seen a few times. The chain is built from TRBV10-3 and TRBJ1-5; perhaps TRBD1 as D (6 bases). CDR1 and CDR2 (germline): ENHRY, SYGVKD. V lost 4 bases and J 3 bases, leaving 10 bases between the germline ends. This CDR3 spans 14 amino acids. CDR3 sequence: CAISGGGDNQPQHF. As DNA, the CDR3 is TGTGCCATCAGTGGAGGGGGAGACAATCAGCCCCAGCATTTT.

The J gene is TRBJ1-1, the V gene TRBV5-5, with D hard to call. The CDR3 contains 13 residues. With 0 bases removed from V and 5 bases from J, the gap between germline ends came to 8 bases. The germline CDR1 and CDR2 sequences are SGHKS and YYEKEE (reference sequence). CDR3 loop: CASSLAAGTEAFF. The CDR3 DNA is TGTGCCAGCAGCTTGGCGGCGGGGACTGAAGCTTTCTTT.

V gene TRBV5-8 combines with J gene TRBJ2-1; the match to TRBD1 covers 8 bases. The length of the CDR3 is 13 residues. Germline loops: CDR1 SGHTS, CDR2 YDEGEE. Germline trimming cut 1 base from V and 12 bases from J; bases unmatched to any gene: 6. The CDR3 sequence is CASSLRDRQRQFF. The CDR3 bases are TGTGCCAGCAGCTTGAGGGACAGGCAGCGGCAGTTCTTC.

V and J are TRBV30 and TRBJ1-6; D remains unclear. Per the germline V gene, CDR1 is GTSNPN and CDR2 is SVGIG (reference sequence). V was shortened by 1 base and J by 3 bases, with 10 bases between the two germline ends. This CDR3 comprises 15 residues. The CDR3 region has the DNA TGTGCCTGGAGTGGCGGTTTTCTCTATAATTCACCCCTCCACTTT. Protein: CAWSGGFLYNSPLHF.

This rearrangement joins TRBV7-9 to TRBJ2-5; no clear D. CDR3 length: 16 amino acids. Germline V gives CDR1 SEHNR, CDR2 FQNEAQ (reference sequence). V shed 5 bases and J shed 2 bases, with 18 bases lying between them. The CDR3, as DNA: TGTGCCAGCAGCCAATATCTTAAAATTTTACAAGAGACCCAGTACTTC. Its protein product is CASSQYLKILQETQYF.

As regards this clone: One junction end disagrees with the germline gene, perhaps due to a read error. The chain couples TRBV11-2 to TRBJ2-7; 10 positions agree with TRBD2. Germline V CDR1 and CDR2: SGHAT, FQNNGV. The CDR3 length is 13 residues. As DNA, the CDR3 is TGTGCCAGCAAGCTAGCGGGAGCTCGCGAGCGGTACTTC. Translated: CASKLAGARERYF.

The CDR3 DNA reads TGTGCCAGCAGCTTCATTGCAGGGCTGGTCTATGGCTACACCTTC. Residues: CASSFIAGLVYGYTF. The V call is TRBV7-8, the J call TRBJ1-2; D is possibly TRBD1 (5 bases). Germline V gives CDR1 SGHVS, CDR2 FQNEAQ. V lost 3 bases, J lost 4 bases, and 15 bases lay in between. CDR3 length: 15 amino acids.

CDR3 residues: CASSLGAAGVRETQYF. The CDR3 DNA reads as TGTGCCAGCAGCTTAGGGGCAGCGGGAGTGAGAGAGACCCAGTACTTC. This rearrangement joins TRBV11-3 to TRBJ2-5, with 8 bases lining up with TRBD2. The V segment lost 1 base and the J segment 4 bases; nucleotides outside the gene matches: 8. CDR1 SGHNT and CDR2 YENEEA come from the germline V gene. The CDR3 consists of 16 residues. Filled out from reference TRBV11-3 and TRBJ2-5, the complete variable domain reads EAGVVQSPRYKIIEKKQPVAFWCNPISGHNTLYWYLQNLGQGPELLIRYENEEAVDDSQLPKDRFSAERLKGVDSTLKIQPAELGDSAVYLCASSLGAAGVRETQYFGPGTRLLVL.

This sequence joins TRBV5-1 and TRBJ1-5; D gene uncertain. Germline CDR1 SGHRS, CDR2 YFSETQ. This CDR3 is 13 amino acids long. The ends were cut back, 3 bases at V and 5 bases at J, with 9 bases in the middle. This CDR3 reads CASSSDTDQPQHF. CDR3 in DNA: TGCGCCAGCAGCTCCGACACAGATCAGCCCCAGCATTTT.

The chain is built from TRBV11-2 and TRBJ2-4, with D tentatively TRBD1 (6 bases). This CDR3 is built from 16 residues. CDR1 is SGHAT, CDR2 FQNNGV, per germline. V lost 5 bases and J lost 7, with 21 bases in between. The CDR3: CASSPGALQRGNIQYF. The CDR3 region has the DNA TGTGCCAGCAGCCCCGGGGCCCTCCAGAGGGGGAACATTCAGTACTTC.

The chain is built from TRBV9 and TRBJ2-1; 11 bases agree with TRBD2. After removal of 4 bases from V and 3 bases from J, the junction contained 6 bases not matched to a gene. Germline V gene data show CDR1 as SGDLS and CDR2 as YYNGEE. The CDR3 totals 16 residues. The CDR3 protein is CASSKMTSGVYNEQFF. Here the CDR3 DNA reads TGTGCCAGCAGCAAAATGACTAGCGGGGTCTACAATGAGCAGTTCTTC.

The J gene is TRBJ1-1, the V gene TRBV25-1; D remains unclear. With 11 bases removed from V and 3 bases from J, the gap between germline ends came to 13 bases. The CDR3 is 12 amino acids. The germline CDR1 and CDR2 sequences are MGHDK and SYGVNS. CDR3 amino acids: CASGKGHTEAFF. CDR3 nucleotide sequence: TGTGCCTCCGGTAAGGGCCACACTGAAGCTTTCTTT.

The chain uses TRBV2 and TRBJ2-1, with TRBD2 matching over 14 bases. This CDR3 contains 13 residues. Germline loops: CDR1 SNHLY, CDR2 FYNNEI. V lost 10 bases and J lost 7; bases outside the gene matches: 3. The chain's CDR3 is CATGTSGRNEQFF. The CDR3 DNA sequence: TGTGCCACCGGGACTAGCGGGAGAAATGAGCAGTTCTTC.

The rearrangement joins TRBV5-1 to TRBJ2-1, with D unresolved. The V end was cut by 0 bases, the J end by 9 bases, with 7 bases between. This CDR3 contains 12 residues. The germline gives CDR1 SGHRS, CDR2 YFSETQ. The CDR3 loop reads CASSLESGEQFF. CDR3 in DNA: TGCGCCAGCAGCTTGGAGTCGGGTGAGCAGTTCTTC.

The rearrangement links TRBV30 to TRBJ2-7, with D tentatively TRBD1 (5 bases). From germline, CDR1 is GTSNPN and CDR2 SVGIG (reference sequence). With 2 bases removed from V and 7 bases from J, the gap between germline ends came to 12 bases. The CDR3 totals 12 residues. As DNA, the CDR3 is TGTGCCTGGAGTTTTGGGCCAGGGGAGCAGTACTTC. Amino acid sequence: CAWSFGPGEQYF.

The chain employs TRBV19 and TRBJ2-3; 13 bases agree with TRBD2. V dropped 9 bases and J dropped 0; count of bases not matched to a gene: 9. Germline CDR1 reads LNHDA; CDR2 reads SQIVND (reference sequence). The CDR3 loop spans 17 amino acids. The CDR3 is CASRLAGGPYSTDTQYF. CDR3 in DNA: TGTGCCAGCAGACTAGCGGGAGGCCCATATAGCACAGATACGCAGTATTTT. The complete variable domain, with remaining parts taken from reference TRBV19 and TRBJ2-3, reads DGGITQSPKYLFRKEGQNVTLSCEQNLNHDAMYWYRQDPGQGLRLIYYSQIVNDFQKGDIAEGYSVSREKKESFPLTVTSAQKNPTAFYLCASRLAGGPYSTDTQYFGPGTRLTVL.